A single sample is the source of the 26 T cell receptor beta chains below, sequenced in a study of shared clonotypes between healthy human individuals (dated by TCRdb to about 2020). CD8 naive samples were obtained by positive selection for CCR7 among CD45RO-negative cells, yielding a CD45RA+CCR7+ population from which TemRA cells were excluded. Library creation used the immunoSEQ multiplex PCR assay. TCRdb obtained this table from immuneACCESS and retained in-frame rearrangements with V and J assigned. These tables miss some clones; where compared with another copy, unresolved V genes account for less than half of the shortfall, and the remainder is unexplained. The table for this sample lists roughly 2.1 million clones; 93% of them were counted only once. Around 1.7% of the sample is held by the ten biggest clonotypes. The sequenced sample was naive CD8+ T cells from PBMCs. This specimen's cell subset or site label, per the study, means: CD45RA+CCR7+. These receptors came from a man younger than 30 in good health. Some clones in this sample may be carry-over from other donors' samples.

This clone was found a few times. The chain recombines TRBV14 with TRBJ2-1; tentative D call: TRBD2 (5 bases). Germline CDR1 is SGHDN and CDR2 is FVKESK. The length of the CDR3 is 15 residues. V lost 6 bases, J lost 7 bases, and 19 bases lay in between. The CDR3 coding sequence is TGTGCCAGCAGATCGGCGGTCGGCGGAGGTAATGAGCAGTTCTTC. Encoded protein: CASRSAVGGGNEQFF.

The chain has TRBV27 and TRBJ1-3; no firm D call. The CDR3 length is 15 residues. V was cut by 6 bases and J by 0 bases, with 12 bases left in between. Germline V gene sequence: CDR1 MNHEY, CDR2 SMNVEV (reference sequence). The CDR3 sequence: CASSRGLPSGNTIYF. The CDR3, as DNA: TGTGCCAGCAGCCGAGGACTGCCCTCTGGAAACACCATATATTTT.

This CDR3 reads CASRLDRGGDTQYF. CDR3 nucleotide sequence: TGCGCCAGCAGACTGGACAGGGGAGGAGATACGCAGTATTTT. The V gene is TRBV10-2, the J gene TRBJ2-3; 9 nucleotides align to TRBD1. There are 14 residues in the CDR3. Losses at the gene ends were 6 bases for V and 5 bases for J; bases not matched to a gene: 6. Looked up from germline, CDR1 is WSHSY and CDR2 is SAAADI.

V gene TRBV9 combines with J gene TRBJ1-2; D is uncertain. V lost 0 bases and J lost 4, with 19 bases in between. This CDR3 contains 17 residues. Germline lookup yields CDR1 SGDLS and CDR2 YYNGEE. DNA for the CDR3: TGTGCCAGCAGCGTAGCAAGGATGGCGGAGGACCTCTATGGCTACACCTTC. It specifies CASSVARMAEDLYGYTF.

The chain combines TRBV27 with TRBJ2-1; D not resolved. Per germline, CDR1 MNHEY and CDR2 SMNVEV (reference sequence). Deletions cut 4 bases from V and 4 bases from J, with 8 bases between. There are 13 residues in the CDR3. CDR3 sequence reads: CASSSPVYNEQFF. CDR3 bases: TGTGCCAGCAGTTCACCCGTATACAATGAGCAGTTCTTC.

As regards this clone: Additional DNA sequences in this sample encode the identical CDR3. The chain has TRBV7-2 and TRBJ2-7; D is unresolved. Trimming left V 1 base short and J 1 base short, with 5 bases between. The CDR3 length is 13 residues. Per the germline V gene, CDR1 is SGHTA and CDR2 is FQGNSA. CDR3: CASSLDGSYEQYF. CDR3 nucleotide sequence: TGTGCCAGCAGCTTAGACGGTTCCTACGAGCAGTACTTC.

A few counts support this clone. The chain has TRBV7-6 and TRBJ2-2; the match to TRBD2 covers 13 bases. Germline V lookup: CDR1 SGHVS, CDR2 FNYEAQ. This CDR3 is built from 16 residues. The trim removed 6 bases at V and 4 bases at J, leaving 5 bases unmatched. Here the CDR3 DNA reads TGTGCCAGCAGGAGACTAGCGGGAGGTTCCACCGGGGAGCTGTTTTTT. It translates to CASRRLAGGSTGELFF.

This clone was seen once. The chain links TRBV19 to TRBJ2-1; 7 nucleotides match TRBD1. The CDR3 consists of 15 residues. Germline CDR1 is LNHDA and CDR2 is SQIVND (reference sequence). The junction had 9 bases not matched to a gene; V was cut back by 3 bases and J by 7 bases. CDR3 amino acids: CASSIDPGQTNEQFF. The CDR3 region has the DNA TGTGCCAGTAGTATTGACCCGGGACAGACAAATGAGCAGTTCTTC. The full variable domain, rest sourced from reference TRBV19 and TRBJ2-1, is DGGITQSPKYLFRKEGQNVTLSCEQNLNHDAMYWYRQDPGQGLRLIYYSQIVNDFQKGDIAEGYSVSREKKESFPLTVTSAQKNPTAFYLCASSIDPGQTNEQFFGPGTRLTVL.

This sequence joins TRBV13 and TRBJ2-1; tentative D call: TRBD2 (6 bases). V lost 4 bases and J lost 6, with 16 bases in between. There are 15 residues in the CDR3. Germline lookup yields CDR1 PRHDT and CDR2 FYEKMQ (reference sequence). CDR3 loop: CASSSPPGELNEQFF. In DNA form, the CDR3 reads TGTGCCAGCAGCTCCCCACCGGGGGAACTCAATGAGCAGTTCTTC. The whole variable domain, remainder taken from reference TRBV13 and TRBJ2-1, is AAGVIQSPRHLIKEKRETATLKCYPIPRHDTVYWYQQGPGQDPQFLISFYEKMQSDKGSIPDRFSAQQFSDYHSELNMSSLELGDSALYFCASSSPPGELNEQFFGPGTRLTVL.

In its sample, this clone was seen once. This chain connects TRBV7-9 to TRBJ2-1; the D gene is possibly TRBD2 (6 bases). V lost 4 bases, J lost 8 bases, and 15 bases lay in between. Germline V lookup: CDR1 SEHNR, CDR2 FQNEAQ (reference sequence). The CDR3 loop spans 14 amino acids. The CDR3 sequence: CASSSPTRADEQFF. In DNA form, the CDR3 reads TGTGCCAGCAGCTCACCGACTAGGGCCGATGAGCAGTTCTTC. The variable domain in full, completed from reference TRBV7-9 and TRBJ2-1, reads DTGVSQNPRHKITKRGQNVTFRCDPISEHNRLYWYRQTLGQGPEFLTYFQNEAQLEKSRLLSDRFSAERPKGSFSTLEIQRTEQGDSAMYLCASSSPTRADEQFFGPGTRLTVL.

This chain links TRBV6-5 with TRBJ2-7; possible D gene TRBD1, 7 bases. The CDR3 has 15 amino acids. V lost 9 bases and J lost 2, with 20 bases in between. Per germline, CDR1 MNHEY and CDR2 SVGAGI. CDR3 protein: CASRNTGDFPYEQYF. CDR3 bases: TGTGCCAGTCGGAATACAGGGGACTTTCCCTACGAGCAGTACTTC.

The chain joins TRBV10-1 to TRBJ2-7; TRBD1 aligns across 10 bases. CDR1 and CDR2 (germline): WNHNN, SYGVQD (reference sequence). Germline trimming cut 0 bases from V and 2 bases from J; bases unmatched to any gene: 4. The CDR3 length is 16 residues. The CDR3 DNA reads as TGCGCCAGCAGTGAGTCCGGGACAGGGGCCGCCTACGAGCAGTACTTC. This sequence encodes CASSESGTGAAYEQYF.

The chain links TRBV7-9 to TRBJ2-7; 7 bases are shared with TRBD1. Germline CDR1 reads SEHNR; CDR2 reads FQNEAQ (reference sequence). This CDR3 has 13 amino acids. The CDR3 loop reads CATAGTVSYEQYF. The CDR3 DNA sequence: TGTGCAACCGCCGGGACAGTCTCCTACGAGCAGTACTTC.

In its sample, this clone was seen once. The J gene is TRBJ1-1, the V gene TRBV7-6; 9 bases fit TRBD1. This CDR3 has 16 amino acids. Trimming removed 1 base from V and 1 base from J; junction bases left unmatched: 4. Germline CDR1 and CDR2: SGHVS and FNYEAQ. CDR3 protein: CASSLGTGVGNTEAFF. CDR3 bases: TGTGCCAGCAGCTTAGGGACAGGGGTCGGGAACACTGAAGCTTTCTTT. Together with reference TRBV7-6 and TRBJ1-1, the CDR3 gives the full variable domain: GAGVSQSPRYKVTKRGQDVALRCDPISGHVSLYWYRQALGQGPEFLTYFNYEAQQDKSGLPNDRFSAERPEGSISTLTIQRTEQRDSAMYRCASSLGTGVGNTEAFFGQGTRLTVV.

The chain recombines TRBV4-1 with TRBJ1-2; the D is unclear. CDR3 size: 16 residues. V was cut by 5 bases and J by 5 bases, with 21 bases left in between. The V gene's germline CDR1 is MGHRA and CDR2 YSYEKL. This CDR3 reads CASSASGYEFLYGYTF. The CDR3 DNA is TGCGCCAGCAGCGCGAGCGGCTACGAATTCCTATATGGCTACACCTTC.

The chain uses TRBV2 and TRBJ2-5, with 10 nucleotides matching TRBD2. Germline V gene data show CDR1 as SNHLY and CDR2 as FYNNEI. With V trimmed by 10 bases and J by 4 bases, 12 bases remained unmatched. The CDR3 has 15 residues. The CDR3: CATLFGLAGAETQYF. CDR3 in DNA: TGTGCCACTCTCTTCGGGCTAGCGGGAGCAGAGACCCAGTACTTC.

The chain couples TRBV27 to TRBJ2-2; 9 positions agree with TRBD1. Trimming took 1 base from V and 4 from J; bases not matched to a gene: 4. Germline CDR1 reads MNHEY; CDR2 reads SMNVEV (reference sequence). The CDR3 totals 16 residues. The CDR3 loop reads CASSLYRGRGTGELFF. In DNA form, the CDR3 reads TGTGCCAGCAGTTTATACAGGGGGCGCGGCACCGGGGAGCTGTTTTTT.

The CDR3 spells CASSNQHGFGTGATGELFF. CDR3 nucleotide sequence: TGTGCCAGCAGCAACCAGCATGGGTTCGGGACAGGGGCCACCGGGGAGCTGTTTTTT. The chain recombines TRBV28 with TRBJ2-2, with TRBD1 identical over 10 bases. Germline CDR1 reads MDHEN; CDR2 reads SYDVKM. This CDR3 contains 19 residues. The ends lost 6 bases at V and 4 bases at J; junction bases unmatched: 17.

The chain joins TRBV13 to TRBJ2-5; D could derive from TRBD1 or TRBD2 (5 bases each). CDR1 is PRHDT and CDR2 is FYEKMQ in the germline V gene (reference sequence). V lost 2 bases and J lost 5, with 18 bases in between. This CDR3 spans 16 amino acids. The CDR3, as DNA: TGTGCCAGCAGCTTACAGATTTTGCAGGGAGCGGAGACCCAGTACTTC. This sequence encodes CASSLQILQGAETQYF.

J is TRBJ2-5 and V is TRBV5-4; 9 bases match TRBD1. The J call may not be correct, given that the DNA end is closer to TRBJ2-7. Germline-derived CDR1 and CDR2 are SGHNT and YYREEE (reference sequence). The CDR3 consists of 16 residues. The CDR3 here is CASSLSWRTGVHEQYF. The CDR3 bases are TGTGCCAGCAGCTTGAGTTGGAGGACAGGGGTCCACGAGCAGTACTTC.

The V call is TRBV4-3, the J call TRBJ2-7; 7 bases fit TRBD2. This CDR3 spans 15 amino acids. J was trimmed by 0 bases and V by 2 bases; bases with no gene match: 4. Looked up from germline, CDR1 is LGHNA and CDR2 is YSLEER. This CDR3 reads CASSQLAASSYEQYF. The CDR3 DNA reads TGCGCCAGCAGCCAACTAGCGGCAAGCTCCTACGAGCAGTACTTC.

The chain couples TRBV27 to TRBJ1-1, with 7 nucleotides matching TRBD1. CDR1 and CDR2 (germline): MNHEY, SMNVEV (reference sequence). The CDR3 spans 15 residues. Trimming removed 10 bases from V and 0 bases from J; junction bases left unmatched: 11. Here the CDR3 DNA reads TGTGCCACTAACAGACGAGGGGGCATGAACACTGAAGCTTTCTTT. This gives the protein CATNRRGGMNTEAFF.

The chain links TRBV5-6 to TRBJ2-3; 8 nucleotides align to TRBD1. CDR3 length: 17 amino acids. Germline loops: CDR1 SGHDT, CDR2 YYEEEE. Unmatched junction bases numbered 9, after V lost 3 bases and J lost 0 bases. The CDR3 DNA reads TGTGCCAGCAGCTCGTATGCAGGGGGCTTTAGCACAGATACGCAGTATTTT. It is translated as CASSSYAGGFSTDTQYF.

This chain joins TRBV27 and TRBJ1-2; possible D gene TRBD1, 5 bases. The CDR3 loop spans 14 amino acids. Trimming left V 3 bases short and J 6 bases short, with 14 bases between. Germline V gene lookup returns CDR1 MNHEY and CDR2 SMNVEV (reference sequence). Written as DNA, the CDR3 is TGTGCCAGCAGTTTTTCCGGGGCCGCGAATGGCTACACCTTC. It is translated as CASSFSGAANGYTF.

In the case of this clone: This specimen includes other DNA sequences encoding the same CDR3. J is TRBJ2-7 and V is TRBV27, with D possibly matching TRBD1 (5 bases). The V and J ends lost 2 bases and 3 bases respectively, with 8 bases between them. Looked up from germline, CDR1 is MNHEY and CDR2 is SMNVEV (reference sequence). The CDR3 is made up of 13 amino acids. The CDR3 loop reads CASSLEGDYEQYF. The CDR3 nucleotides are TGTGCCAGCAGTTTAGAAGGGGACTACGAGCAGTACTTC.

In nucleotides, the CDR3 is TGTGCCAGCAGTTTTATTGGGGGCGAGGGTGAAGCTTTCTTT. It yields the protein CASSFIGGEGEAFF. V usage is TRBV27 and J usage is TRBJ1-1; a possible D gene is TRBD1 (6 bases). CDR3 length: 14 residues. V gave up 3 bases and J gave up 7 bases, with 15 bases separating them. CDR1 and CDR2 from the germline V gene are MNHEY and SMNVEV (reference sequence).